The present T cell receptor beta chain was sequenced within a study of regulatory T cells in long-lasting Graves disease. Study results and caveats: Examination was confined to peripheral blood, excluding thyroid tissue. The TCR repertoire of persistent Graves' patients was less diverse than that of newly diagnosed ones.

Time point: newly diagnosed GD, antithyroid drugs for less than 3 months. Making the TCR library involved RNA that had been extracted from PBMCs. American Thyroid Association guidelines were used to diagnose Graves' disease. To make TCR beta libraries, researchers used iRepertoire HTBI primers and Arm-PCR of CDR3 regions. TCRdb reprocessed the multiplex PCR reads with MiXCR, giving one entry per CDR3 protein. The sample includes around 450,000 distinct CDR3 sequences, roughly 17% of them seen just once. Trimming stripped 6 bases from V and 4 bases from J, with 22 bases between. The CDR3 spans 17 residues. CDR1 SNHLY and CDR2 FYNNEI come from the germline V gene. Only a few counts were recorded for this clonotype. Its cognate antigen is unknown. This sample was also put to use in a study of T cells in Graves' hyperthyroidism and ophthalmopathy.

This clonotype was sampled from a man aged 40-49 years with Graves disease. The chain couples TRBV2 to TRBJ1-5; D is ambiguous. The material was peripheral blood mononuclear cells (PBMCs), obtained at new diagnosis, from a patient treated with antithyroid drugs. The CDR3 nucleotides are TGTGCCAGCAGCCCCCCAGCTCGGGGTCTATGGAATCAGCCCCAGCATTTT. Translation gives CASSPPARGLWNQPQHF. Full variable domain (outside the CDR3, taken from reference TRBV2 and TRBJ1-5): EPEVTQTPSHQVTQMGQEVILRCVPISNHLYFYWYRQILGQKVEFLVSFYNNEISEKSEIFDDQFSVERPDGSNFTLKIRSTKLEDSAMYFCASSPPARGLWNQPQHFGDGTRLSIL.